Detailed here is one T cell receptor (beta chain). This entry belongs to a study of T cell responses to AZD1222 COVID-19 vaccine. Here immunoSEQ multiplex PCR was the method, and the copy in TCRdb shows in-frame clones only, minus some. The sample includes roughly 150,000 clones, roughly nine tenths seen only once; the top ten take less than 1.5%. Source: peripheral blood, taken 28 days after the second AZD1222 dose. The sequence was obtained from an adult who received the AZD1222 COVID-19 vaccine.

The chain's CDR3 is CASFPWGLKNTEAFF. The CDR3 DNA follows: TGTGCCAGCTTTCCCTGGGGCCTCAAGAACACTGAAGCTTTCTTT. The rearrangement joins TRBV6-5 to TRBJ1-1, with D possibly TRBD1 on 5 matching bases. CDR1 is MNHEY, CDR2 SVGAGI, per germline. The CDR3 extends over 15 amino acids. V lost 8 bases and J lost 1, with 17 bases in between.